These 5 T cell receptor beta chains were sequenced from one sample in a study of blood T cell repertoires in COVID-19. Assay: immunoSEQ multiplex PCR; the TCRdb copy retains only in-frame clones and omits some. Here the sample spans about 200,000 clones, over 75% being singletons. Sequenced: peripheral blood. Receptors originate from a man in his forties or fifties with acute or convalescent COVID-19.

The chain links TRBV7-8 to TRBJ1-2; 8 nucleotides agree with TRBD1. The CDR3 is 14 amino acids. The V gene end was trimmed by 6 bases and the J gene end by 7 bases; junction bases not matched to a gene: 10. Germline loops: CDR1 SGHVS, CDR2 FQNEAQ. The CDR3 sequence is CASSPDRGLGGYTF. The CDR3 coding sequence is TGTGCCAGCAGTCCAGACAGGGGTTTAGGTGGCTACACCTTC.

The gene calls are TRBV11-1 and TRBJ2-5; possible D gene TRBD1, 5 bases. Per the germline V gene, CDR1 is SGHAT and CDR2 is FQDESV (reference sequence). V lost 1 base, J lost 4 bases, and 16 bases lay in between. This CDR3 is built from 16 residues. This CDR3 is CASSLGQGGYVETQYF. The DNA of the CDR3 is TGTGCCAGCAGCTTAGGGCAGGGTGGCTATGTAGAGACCCAGTACTTC.

The CDR3 DNA reads TGCGCCAGCAGCGTGGGGACTGACCATAGAGATACGCAGTATTTT. It codes for CASSVGTDHRDTQYF. The chain has TRBV5-1 and TRBJ2-3; maybe TRBD2 (6 bases). The germline V gene encodes CDR1 SGHRS and CDR2 YFSETQ. The CDR3 loop spans 15 amino acids. With 4 bases removed from V and 5 bases from J, the gap between germline ends came to 17 bases.

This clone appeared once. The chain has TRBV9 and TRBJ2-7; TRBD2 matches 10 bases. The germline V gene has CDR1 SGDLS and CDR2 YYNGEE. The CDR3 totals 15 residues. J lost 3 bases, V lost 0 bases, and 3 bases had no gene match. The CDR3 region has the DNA TGTGCCAGCAGCGTAGCCCCTAGCGGGGGCTACGAGCAGTACTTC. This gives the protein CASSVAPSGGYEQYF.

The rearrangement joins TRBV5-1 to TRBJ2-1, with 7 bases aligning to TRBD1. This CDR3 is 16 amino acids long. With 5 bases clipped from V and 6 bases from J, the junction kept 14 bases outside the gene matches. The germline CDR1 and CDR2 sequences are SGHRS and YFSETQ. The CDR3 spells CASSYVGGQGSNEQFF. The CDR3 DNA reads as TGCGCCAGCAGTTACGTAGGGGGCCAGGGAAGCAATGAGCAGTTCTTC.